This T cell receptor (beta chain) appears in the sequencing data of a study of blood T cell repertoires in COVID-19. Generated by immunoSEQ multiplex PCR, the TCRdb table keeps only in-frame clones and is missing some. The sample has a few hundred thousand clones, 75% to 90% seen once; the top ten hold just over 7%. The germline gives CDR1 MNHEY, CDR2 SVGAGI. The CDR3 extends over 14 amino acids. J lost 3 bases, V lost 6 bases, and 4 bases had no gene match. The source material was peripheral blood. The clonotype originates from a woman aged 60-75 years with COVID-19, enrolled during active disease. This sequence joins TRBV6-5 and TRBJ1-2; 10 positions match TRBD1. The CDR3 coding sequence is TGTGCCAGCAGACTGACAGGGGGCGACTATGGCTACACCTTC. Residues: CASRLTGGDYGYTF.